The present T cell receptor beta chain was sequenced within a study of PD-L1 blockade in urothelial cancer. On the study more broadly: Blood samples contained a median about 130,000 T cells.

CDR3 size: 12 residues. With 5 bases removed from V and 6 bases from J, the gap between germline ends came to 8 bases. Germline V gene data show CDR1 as SGHDN and CDR2 as FVKESK. The data were produced by immunoSEQ multiplex PCR, yet TCRdb's version contains in-frame clones alone and is incomplete. Of about 74,000 clones listed, roughly 80% are singletons. V usage is TRBV14 and J usage is TRBJ2-1, with a weak D call TRBD2 (6 bases). This TCR came from a man between 65 and 80 years old with urothelial cancer. The sequencing here drew on PBMCs, taken around atezolizumab (anti-PD-L1) treatment. The CDR3 reads CASSLTSNEQFF. The CDR3 DNA sequence: TGTGCCAGCAGCTTGACTAGCAATGAGCAGTTCTTC.